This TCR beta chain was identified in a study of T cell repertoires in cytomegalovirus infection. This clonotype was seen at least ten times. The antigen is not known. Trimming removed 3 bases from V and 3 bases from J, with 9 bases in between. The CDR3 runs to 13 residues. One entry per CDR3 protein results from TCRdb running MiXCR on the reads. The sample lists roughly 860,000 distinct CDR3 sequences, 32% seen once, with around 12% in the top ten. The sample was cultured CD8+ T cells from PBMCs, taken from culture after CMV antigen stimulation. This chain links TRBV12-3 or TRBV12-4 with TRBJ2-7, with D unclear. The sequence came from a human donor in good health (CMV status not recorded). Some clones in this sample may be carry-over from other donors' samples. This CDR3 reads CASSFGQFYEQYV. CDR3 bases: TGTGCCAGCAGTTTCGGGCAGTTCTACGAGCAGTACGTC.